One T cell receptor beta chain is described in this entry. This clonotype was detected only a few times. This clone's antigen is unknown. Per-nucleotide qualities are absent, and no much larger clonotype sits a single base away. The CDR3 runs 15 amino acids, cysteine and phenylalanine included. CDR3 DNA is the only sequence kept; it has 45 bases, read in frame from the first base. Trimming at the junction amounts to 3 bases on V and 0 bases on J, and the germline ends lie 10 bases apart. The donors were roughly 39 Caucasian individuals from Russia, aged 6 to 90 years, who were systemically healthy. Each donor gave 8.5 to 10 milliliters of peripheral blood, collected into EDTA-treated Vacutainer tubes. PBMCs were isolated by Ficoll-Paque density-gradient centrifugation, with at least 6.5 million obtained per sample. Trizol reagent was used to extract total RNA from the PBMCs, yielding at least 5 micrograms per sample. Naive CD45RAhigh/CD27high T cell percentages were measured by flow cytometry on a PBMC aliquot from every donor.

The data were obtained in a study of blood T cells in healthy people across ages (dated by TCRdb to the mid-2010s). Turning to the overall study: Template switching captured roughly one uniquely barcoded TCR beta cDNA molecule per two T cells in model experiments. The study analyzed two additional independent replicas of 1 million unique cDNA reads from the same blood draw for two donors, one aged 18 to 29 and one aged 80 or older. The study measured age-related changes in TCR beta repertoire diversity using deep sequencing normalized with unique cDNA molecular identifiers. Donors were grouped into four age groups: young (average roughly 16 years), middle-aged (roughly 37), aged (62) and long-lived (around 80). Donors of different ages were randomly distributed across sequencing lanes to avoid experimental bias. Results the study describes overall, beyond this receptor: Estimates of total diversity based on one million sequenced T cells were considered lower bounds and underestimates. Observed TCR beta diversity per million T cells fell roughly linearly with age, and a significant reduction was already apparent by age around 39. Conclusive comparison of naive and antigen-experienced compartments was prevented by the profiling of bulk unsorted PBMCs. The CMV infection status of donors was not known, potentially confounding age-related changes in expanded clonotypes. Observed TCR beta diversity correlated strongly with the percentage of naive T cells measured by flow cytometry. Compared with the aged group, the long-lived group had more naive CD4+ T cells, fewer expanded clones and increased TCR diversity, a pattern suggesting age selection.

Library method: 5' RACE. Sequencing took place on an Illumina HiSeq 2500. The second PCR ran for roughly 7 to 11 cycles and used a J-beta primer mix along with a sample-barcoded 5' primer. A unique molecular identifier was introduced onto each TCR beta cDNA molecule by a template-switch 5' adaptor carrying 12 random nucleotides. Each sample yielded at least 2.5 million CDR3-containing paired-end reads. First-strand cDNA was synthesized from all RNA with the Mint cDNA synthesis kit, primed by a TRBC-specific oligonucleotide. Following uracil-DNA glycosylase treatment, all cDNA underwent a first 18-cycle PCR with the universal primers M1SS and BC2_uni_R. The authors' analysis ran thus. Each sample was normalized by randomly selecting 1 million high-quality reads, each carrying a distinct molecular identifier. Reads sharing molecular identifiers were discarded rather than binned into consensus sequences. MiTCR, run with a Q25 quality threshold and the strictest error-elimination algorithm, handled CDR3 identification, clonotype clustering and error correction. A nonparametric unseen species model with Euler transformation was used to estimate a lower bound on total TCR beta diversity. TCRdb cleaned the public reads at Q25 with fastp, built clones with MiXCR and kept in-frame beta chains. Each entry is one CDR3 protein sequence, shown with its most common DNA and genes. V and J calls and clone size were set by TCRdb, not the authors. The sample table records about 1,400,000 distinct CDR3 sequences; 59% of these occur just once. The top ten hold about 6.7% of the sample.

The sequencing input was blood. This chain joins TRBV12-3 or TRBV12-4 to TRBJ2-3, with the D gene too uncertain to name. This clonotype originated in a man in his late teens or twenties in good health. The bases read TGTGCCAGCAGTTTTGTCGGAGCTAGCACAGATACGCAGTATTTT. Its translation reads: CASSFVGASTDTQYF.